This T cell receptor beta chain was obtained from a study of T-cell reconstitution after alpha-beta-depleted transplantation in children. This CDR3 contains 17 residues. The V segment lost 5 bases and the J segment 1 base; nucleotides outside the gene matches: 11. Points from the study as a whole: At one year after transplant, newly produced T cells mostly accounted for T-cell counts and diversity. At around two months after transplant, the alpha-beta T cells were reportedly derived from several hundred expanded clones that came from non-depleted graft cells.

This clonotype was observed at least ten times. The antigen is undetermined. A TCRbeta library incorporating unique molecular identifiers was prepared. TCRdb re-derived calls from the PCR reads in MiXCR, one entry per CDR3 protein. Of just under 250,000 distinct CDR3 sequences detected, about 25% appear once; the ten largest clones hold around 2.5%. This specimen consisted of PBMCs, obtained before TCRalphabeta/CD19-depleted stem cell transplant. The sequence derives from a girl aged 2 to 10 with Fanconi anemia, due to receive a stem cell transplant. The chain joins TRBV12-3 or TRBV12-4 to TRBJ2-5; 9 nucleotides agree with TRBD2. CDR3 DNA sequence: TGTGCCAGCAGTCGAGAGCTAGCGGGAATTACCCAAGAGACCCAGTACTTC. Amino acids: CASSRELAGITQETQYF.